The 14 T cell receptor beta chains below were found in one sample sequenced in a study of cytomegalovirus exposure and HLA in healthy donors. Primers: 60 Vbeta forward and 13 Jbeta reverse. Sequenced by immunoSEQ multiplex PCR; TCRdb stores in-frame clones only, minus some. The sample holds about 240,000 clones, around 78% seen once. The material sequenced was PBMCs. These receptors were obtained from a boy aged 5-17 years in good health and CMV-seronegative.

Details on this clone: The sample carries other DNA sequences with the same CDR3. J is TRBJ1-5 and V is TRBV18, with 8 bases matching TRBD1. CDR1 and CDR2 from the germline V gene are KGHSH and LQKENI. With 3 bases clipped from V and 2 bases from J, the junction kept 3 bases outside the gene matches. CDR3 length: 15 amino acids. DNA of the CDR3: TGTGCCAGCTCACCGTCAGGGGGCGGCAATCAGCCCCAGCATTTT. Protein product: CASSPSGGGNQPQHF.

The chain couples TRBV7-9 to TRBJ1-2; TRBD1 agrees at 8 bases. This CDR3 has 16 residues. Germline V gene data show CDR1 as SEHNR and CDR2 as FQNEAQ (reference sequence). The trim removed 5 bases at V and 6 bases at J, leaving 14 bases unmatched. The CDR3 DNA sequence: TGTGCCAGCAGCCGGGACCCGACAGGGGCGGGGAATGGCTACACCTTC. This encodes CASSRDPTGAGNGYTF.

The V call is TRBV5-1, the J call TRBJ2-7; the D gene is possibly TRBD2 (6 bases). V was trimmed by 0 bases and J by 5 bases, leaving 21 bases between them. The germline V gene encodes CDR1 SGHRS and CDR2 YFSETQ. CDR3 length: 17 residues. The CDR3 loop is CASSLGVWGSGADEQYF. The DNA for the CDR3 is TGCGCCAGCAGCTTGGGAGTTTGGGGATCGGGAGCGGACGAGCAGTACTTC. The variable domain in full, with the rest retrieved from reference TRBV5-1 and TRBJ2-7, is KAGVTQTPRYLIKTRGQQVTLSCSPISGHRSVSWYQQTPGQGLQFLFEYFSETQRNKGNFPGRFSGRQFSNSRSEMNVSTLELGDSALYLCASSLGVWGSGADEQYFGPGTRLTVT.

The chain has TRBV5-1 and TRBJ1-1; 7 bases align to TRBD1. The CDR3 consists of 14 residues. Germline CDR1 is SGHRS and CDR2 is YFSETQ. V lost 5 bases, J lost 3 bases, and 7 bases stayed unmatched. In nucleotides, the CDR3 is TGCGCCAGCAGGCCACAGGGGTTCGACACTGAAGCTTTCTTT. It codes for CASRPQGFDTEAFF. The entire variable domain, with the rest obtained from reference TRBV5-1 and TRBJ1-1, is as follows: KAGVTQTPRYLIKTRGQQVTLSCSPISGHRSVSWYQQTPGQGLQFLFEYFSETQRNKGNFPGRFSGRQFSNSRSEMNVSTLELGDSALYLCASRPQGFDTEAFFGQGTRLTVV.

The chain couples TRBV4-1 to TRBJ2-5, with 9 positions matching TRBD2. There are 16 residues in the CDR3. CDR1 is MGHRA and CDR2 is YSYEKL in the germline V gene. The ends lost 4 bases at V and 4 bases at J; junction bases unmatched: 10. The CDR3, as DNA: TGCGCCAGCAGCCGAGGCGGGGGGGGCTTACGAGAGACCCAGTACTTC. Translated: CASSRGGGGLRETQYF.

The chain recombines TRBV4-1 with TRBJ2-7; D is ambiguous. Looked up from germline, CDR1 is MGHRA and CDR2 is YSYEKL. The CDR3 contains 13 residues. Trimming left V 0 bases short and J 9 bases short, with 12 bases between. The DNA of the CDR3 is TGCGCCAGCAGCCAAGAAACCGACACCGGGCAGTACTTC. Encoded protein: CASSQETDTGQYF.

This chain connects TRBV4-1 to TRBJ2-7; weak D call: TRBD1 (7 bases). This CDR3 is 18 amino acids long. Between the trimmed V and J ends, which lost 4 bases and 0 bases, there was a span of 22 bases. Germline loops: CDR1 MGHRA, CDR2 YSYEKL. The CDR3 sequence is CASSRQGPRDSHSYEQYF. Here the CDR3 DNA reads TGCGCCAGCAGCCGACAGGGTCCCCGGGACTCCCACTCCTACGAGCAGTACTTC.

The rearrangement joins TRBV5-6 to TRBJ2-3; no clear D. V lost 4 bases, J lost 1 base, and 7 bases lay in between. CDR3 length: 13 amino acids. Germline-derived CDR1 and CDR2 are SGHDT and YYEEEE. As DNA, the CDR3 is TGTGCCAGCAGCGGCCGTCGCACAGATACGCAGTATTTT. Protein product: CASSGRRTDTQYF.

This rearrangement joins TRBV5-5 to TRBJ2-1; TRBD2 is a possible D gene (6 bases). The CDR3 has 13 residues. CDR1 SGHKS and CDR2 YYEKEE come from the germline V gene (reference sequence). V lost 5 bases to trimming and J lost 3 bases, with 9 bases between them. CDR3 bases: TGTGCCAGCAGAACGGGACTCTACAATGAGCAGTTCTTC. Protein product: CASRTGLYNEQFF. The whole variable domain, filled in from reference TRBV5-5 and TRBJ2-1, reads DAGVTQSPTHLIKTRGQQVTLRCSPISGHKSVSWYQQVLGQGPQFIFQYYEKEERGRGNFPDRFSARQFPNYSSELNVNALLLGDSALYLCASRTGLYNEQFFGPGTRLTVL.

This chain links TRBV13 with TRBJ2-6, with 9 nucleotides matching TRBD1. This CDR3 contains 18 residues. V shed 5 bases and J 2 bases; nucleotides not matched to a gene: 10. Germline CDR1 and CDR2: PRHDT and FYEKMQ (reference sequence). The CDR3 DNA sequence: TGTGCCAGCAGCCCGGCGGGGACAGGGAGGACTGGGGCCAACGTCCTGACTTTC. Translation gives CASSPAGTGRTGANVLTF.

DNA of the CDR3: TGTGCCAGCAGCTTGGTGTCTGTCGGTCGCAATGAGCAGTTCTTC. Protein product: CASSLVSVGRNEQFF. The rearrangement uses TRBV5-6 and TRBJ2-1; D gene unclear. The germline V gene has CDR1 SGHDT and CDR2 YYEEEE. Trimming removed 0 bases from V and 6 bases from J, with 13 bases in between. CDR3 size: 15 residues.

V is TRBV19 and J is TRBJ1-1; unclear D gene. Trimming left V 1 base short and J 3 bases short, with 6 bases between. The germline gives CDR1 LNHDA, CDR2 SQIVND (reference sequence). The CDR3 is 13 amino acids. This chain's CDR3 is CASSIVQYTEAFF. CDR3 nucleotide sequence: TGTGCCAGTAGTATAGTCCAATACACTGAAGCTTTCTTT.

The V gene is TRBV27, the J gene TRBJ1-2; 7 nucleotides agree with TRBD1. This CDR3 has 16 amino acids. Per the germline V gene, CDR1 is MNHEY and CDR2 is SMNVEV (reference sequence). The ends lost 3 bases at V and 4 bases at J; junction bases unmatched: 11. Here the CDR3 reads CASSLSGGTPIYGYTF. The CDR3 DNA sequence: TGTGCCAGCAGTTTGTCAGGGGGAACCCCTATCTATGGCTACACCTTC.

This clone was observed a few times. This chain links TRBV10-1 with TRBJ2-7; D not certain. Per germline, CDR1 WNHNN and CDR2 SYGVQD (reference sequence). Trimming took 6 bases from V and 0 from J, leaving 12 bases between them. The CDR3 is 14 amino acids. Here the CDR3 DNA reads TGCGCCAGCAGCCTTTCAGGTAGCTCCTACGAGCAGTACTTC. Translated: CASSLSGSSYEQYF.